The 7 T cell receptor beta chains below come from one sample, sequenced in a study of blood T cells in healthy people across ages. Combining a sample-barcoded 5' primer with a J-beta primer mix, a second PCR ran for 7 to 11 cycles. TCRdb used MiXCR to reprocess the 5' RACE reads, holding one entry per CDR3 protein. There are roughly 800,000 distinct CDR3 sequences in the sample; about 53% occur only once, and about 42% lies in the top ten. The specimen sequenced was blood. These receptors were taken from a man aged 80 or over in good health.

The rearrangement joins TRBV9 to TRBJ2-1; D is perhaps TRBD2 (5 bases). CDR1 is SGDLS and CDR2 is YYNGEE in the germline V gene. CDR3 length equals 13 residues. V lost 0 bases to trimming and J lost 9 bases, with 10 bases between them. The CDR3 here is CASSVDQLAEQFF. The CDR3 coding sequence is TGTGCCAGCAGCGTAGACCAGCTAGCTGAGCAGTTCTTC.

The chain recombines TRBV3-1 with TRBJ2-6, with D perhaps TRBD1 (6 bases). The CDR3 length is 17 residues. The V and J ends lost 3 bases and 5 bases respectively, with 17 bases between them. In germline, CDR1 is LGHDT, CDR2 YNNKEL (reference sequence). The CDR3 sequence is CASSHGQRLGWANVLTF. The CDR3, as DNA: TGTGCCAGCAGCCATGGACAGCGGTTAGGTTGGGCCAACGTCCTGACTTTC.

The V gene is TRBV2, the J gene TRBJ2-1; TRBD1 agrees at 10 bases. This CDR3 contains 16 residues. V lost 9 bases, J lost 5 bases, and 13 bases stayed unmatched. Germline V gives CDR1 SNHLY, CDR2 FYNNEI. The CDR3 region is CARVITGTGVNNEQFF. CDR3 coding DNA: TGTGCCAGGGTAATAACCGGGACAGGGGTAAACAATGAGCAGTTCTTC.

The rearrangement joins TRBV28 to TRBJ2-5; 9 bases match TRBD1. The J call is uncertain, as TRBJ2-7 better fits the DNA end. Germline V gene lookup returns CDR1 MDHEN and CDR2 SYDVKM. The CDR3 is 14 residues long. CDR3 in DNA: TGTGCCAGCAGTCGGGGGACAGGGCCCTACGAGCAGTACTTC. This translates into CASSRGTGPYEQYF.

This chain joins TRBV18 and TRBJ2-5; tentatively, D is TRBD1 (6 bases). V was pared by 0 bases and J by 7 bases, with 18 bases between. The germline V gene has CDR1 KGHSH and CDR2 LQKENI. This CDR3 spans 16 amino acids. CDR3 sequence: CASSPPPSGAGGTQYF. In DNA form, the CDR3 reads TGTGCCAGCTCACCACCGCCCTCAGGGGCGGGTGGGACCCAGTACTTC.

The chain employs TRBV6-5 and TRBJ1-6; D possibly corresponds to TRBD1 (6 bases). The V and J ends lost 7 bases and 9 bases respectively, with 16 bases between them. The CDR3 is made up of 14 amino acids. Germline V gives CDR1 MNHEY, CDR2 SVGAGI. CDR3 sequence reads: CASTLQGKGSPLHF. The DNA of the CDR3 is TGTGCCAGCACCCTACAGGGAAAGGGTTCACCCCTCCACTTT.

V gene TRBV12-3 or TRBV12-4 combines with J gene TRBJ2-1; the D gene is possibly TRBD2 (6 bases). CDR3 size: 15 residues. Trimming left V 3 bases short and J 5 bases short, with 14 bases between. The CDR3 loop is CASSLARDFHNEQFF. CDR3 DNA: TGTGCCAGCAGTTTGGCCCGGGACTTCCACAATGAGCAGTTCTTC.